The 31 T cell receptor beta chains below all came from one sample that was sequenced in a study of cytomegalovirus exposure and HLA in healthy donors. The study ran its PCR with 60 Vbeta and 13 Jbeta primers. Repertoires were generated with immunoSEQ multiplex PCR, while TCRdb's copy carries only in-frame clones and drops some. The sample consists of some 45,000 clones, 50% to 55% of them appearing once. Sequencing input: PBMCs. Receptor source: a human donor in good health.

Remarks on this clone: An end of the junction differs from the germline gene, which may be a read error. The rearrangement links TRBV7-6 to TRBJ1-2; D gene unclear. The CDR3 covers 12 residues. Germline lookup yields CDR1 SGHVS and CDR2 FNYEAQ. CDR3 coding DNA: TGTGCCAGCAGCTTATGGAGTGGGTCCCCTTCCTTC. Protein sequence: CASSLWSGSPSF.

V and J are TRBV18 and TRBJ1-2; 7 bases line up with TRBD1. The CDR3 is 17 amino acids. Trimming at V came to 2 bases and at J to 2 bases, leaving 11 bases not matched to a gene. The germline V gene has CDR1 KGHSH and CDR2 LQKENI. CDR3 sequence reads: CASSPAEAGTVNYGYTF. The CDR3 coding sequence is TGTGCCAGCTCACCAGCCGAGGCCGGGACAGTGAACTATGGCTACACCTTC.

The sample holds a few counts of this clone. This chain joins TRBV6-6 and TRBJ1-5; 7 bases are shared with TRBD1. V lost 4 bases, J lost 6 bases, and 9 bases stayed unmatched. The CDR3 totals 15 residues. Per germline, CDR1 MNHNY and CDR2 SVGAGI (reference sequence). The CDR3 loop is CASSFGDRAAQPQHF. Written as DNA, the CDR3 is TGTGCCAGCAGTTTTGGGGACAGAGCGGCTCAGCCCCAGCATTTT.

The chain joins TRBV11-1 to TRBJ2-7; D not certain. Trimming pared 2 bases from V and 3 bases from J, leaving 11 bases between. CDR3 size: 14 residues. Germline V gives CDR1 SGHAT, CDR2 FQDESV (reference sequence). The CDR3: CASSLLFGDYEQYF. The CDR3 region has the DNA TGTGCCAGCAGCTTACTCTTCGGTGACTACGAGCAGTACTTC. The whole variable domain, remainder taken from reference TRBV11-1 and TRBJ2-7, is EAEVAQSPRYKITEKSQAVAFWCDPISGHATLYWYRQILGQGPELLVQFQDESVVDDSQLPKDRFSAERLKGVDSTLKIQPAELGDSAMYLCASSLLFGDYEQYFGPGTRLTVT.

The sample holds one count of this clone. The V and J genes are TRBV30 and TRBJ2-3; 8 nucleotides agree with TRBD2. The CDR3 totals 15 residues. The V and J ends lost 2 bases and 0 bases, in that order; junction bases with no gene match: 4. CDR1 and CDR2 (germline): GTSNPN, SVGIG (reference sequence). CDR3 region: CAWSRLAMSTDTQYF. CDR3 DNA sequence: TGTGCCTGGAGTAGACTAGCGATGAGCACAGATACGCAGTATTTT.

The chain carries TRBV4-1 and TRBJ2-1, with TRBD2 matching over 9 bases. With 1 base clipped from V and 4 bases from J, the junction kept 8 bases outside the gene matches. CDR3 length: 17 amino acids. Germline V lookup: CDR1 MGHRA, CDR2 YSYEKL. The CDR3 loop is CASSQGRSGGGYNEQFF. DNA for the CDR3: TGCGCCAGCAGCCAAGGGCGTAGCGGGGGCGGGTACAATGAGCAGTTCTTC.

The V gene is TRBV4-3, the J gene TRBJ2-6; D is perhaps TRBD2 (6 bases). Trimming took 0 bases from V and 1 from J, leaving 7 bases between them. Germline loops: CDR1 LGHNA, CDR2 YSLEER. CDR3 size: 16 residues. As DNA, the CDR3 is TGCGCCAGCAGCCAAGAGGAGGGATCTGGGGCCAACGTCCTGACTTTC. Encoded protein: CASSQEEGSGANVLTF.

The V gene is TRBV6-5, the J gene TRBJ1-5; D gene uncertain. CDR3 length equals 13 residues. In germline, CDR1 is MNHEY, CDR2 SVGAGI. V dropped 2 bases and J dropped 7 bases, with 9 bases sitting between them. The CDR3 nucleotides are TGTGCCAGCAGTTACGAGGAGGGCCAGCCCCAGCATTTT. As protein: CASSYEEGQPQHF.

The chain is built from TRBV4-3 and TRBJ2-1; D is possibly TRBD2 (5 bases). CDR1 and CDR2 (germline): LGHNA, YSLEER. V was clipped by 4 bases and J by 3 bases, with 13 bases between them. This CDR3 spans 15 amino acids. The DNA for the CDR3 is TGCGCCAGCAGCCTCAGTAGCGACGACTACAATGAGCAGTTCTTC. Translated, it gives CASSLSSDDYNEQFF.

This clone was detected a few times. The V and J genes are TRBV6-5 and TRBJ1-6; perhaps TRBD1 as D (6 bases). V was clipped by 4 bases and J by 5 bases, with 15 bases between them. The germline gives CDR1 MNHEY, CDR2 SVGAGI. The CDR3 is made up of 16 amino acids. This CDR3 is CASSSSRTANNSPLHF. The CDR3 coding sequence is TGTGCCAGCAGTTCCTCCCGGACAGCTAATAATTCACCCCTCCACTTT.

DNA for the CDR3: TGTGCCAGCAGCTTAAACGAGCAAACTGTTTATGGCTACACCTTC. It specifies CASSLNEQTVYGYTF. V gene TRBV13 combines with J gene TRBJ1-2; D remains ambiguous. Per germline, CDR1 PRHDT and CDR2 FYEKMQ (reference sequence). CDR3 length: 15 residues. Trimming pared 2 bases from V and 5 bases from J, leaving 15 bases between.

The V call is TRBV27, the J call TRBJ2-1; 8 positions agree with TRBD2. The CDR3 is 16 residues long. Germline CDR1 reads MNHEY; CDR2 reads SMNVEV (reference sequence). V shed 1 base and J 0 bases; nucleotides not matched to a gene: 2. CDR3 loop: CASSLWSGSSYNEQFF. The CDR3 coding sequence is TGTGCCAGCAGTTTATGGAGCGGGAGCTCCTACAATGAGCAGTTCTTC.

The CDR3 loop is CASSLRWTSGNGDTQYF. In DNA, the CDR3 is TGTGCCAGCAGCTTAAGGTGGACTAGCGGGAATGGGGATACGCAGTATTTT. V usage is TRBV7-9 and J usage is TRBJ2-3; 12 bases are a match to TRBD2. Germline loops: CDR1 SEHNR, CDR2 FQNEAQ (reference sequence). The CDR3 sequence is 17 residues long. The J segment lost 6 bases and the V segment lost 2 bases, leaving 9 bases of the junction unmatched. Complete variable domain (other parts from reference TRBV7-9 and TRBJ2-3): DTGVSQNPRHKITKRGQNVTFRCDPISEHNRLYWYRQTLGQGPEFLTYFQNEAQLEKSRLLSDRFSAERPKGSFSTLEIQRTEQGDSAMYLCASSLRWTSGNGDTQYFGPGTRLTVL.

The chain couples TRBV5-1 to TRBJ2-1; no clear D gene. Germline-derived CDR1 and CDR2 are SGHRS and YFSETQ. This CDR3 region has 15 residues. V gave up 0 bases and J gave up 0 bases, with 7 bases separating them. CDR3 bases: TGCGCCAGCAGCTTGGGTGTGAGCTCCTACAATGAGCAGTTCTTC. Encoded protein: CASSLGVSSYNEQFF.

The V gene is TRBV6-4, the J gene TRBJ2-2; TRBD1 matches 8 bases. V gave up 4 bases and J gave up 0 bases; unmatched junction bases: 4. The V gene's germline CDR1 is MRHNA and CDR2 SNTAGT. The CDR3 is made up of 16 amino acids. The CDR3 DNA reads TGTGCCAGCAGTGCCGGGACAGGCCCGAACACCGGGGAGCTGTTTTTT. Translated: CASSAGTGPNTGELFF.

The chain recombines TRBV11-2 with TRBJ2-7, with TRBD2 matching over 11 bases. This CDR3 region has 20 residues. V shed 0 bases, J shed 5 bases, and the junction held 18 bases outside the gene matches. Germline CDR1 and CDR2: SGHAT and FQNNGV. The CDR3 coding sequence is TGTGCCAGCAGCTTAGAGGTGGTGACTAGCGGGACTCGAGTCGGTCACGAGCAGTACTTC. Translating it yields CASSLEVVTSGTRVGHEQYF.

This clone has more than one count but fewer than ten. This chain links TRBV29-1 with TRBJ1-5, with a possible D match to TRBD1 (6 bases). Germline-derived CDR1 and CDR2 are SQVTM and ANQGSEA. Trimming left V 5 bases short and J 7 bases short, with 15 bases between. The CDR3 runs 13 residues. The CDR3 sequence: CSVLAGAQQPQHF. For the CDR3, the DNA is TGCAGCGTTTTGGCAGGGGCTCAGCAGCCCCAGCATTTT.

Here the CDR3 DNA reads TGTGCCAGTAGTATACCCGGGTCCCCAAGGCAGTTCTTC. Its translation is CASSIPGSPRQFF. The V and J genes are TRBV19 and TRBJ2-1, with no clear D. Trimming removed 2 bases at V and 12 bases at J, with 14 bases between. The CDR3 sequence is 13 residues long. The germline V gene has CDR1 LNHDA and CDR2 SQIVND (reference sequence).

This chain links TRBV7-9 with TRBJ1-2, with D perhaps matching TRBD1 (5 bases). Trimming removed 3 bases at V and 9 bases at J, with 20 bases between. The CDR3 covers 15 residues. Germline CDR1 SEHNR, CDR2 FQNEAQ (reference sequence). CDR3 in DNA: TGTGCCAGCAGCTTTGGTCAGGGTGCAGTCAGTAGCTACACCTTC. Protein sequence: CASSFGQGAVSSYTF.

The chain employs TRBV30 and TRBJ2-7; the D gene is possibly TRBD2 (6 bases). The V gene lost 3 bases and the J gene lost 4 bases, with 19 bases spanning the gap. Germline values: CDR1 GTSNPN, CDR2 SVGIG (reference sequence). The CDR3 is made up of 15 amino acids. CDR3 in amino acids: CAWRSGTQVQYEQYF. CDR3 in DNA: TGTGCCTGGAGGAGTGGGACTCAAGTACAATACGAGCAGTACTTC.

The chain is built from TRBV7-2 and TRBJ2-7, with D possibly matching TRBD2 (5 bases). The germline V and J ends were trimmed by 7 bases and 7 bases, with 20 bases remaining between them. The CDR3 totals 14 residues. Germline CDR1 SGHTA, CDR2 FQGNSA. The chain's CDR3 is CASTETTLLREQYF. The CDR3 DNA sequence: TGTGCCAGCACCGAGACTACTCTCCTACGAGAGCAGTACTTC.

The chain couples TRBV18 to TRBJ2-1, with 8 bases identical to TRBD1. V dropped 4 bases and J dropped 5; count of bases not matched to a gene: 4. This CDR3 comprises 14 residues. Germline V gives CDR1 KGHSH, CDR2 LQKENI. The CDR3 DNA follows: TGTGCCAGCTCACTCGGGACAGGTGACAATGAGCAGTTCTTC. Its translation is CASSLGTGDNEQFF.

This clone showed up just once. This chain's CDR3 is CAWDSVRNQPQHF. In DNA form, the CDR3 reads TGTGCCTGGGACAGCGTTCGTAATCAGCCCCAGCATTTT. The V gene is TRBV30, the J gene TRBJ1-5, with D perhaps matching TRBD1 (5 bases). Trimming took off 5 bases at V and 4 bases at J, with 12 bases between the two ends. CDR3 length: 13 residues. The V gene's germline CDR1 is GTSNPN and CDR2 SVGIG (reference sequence).

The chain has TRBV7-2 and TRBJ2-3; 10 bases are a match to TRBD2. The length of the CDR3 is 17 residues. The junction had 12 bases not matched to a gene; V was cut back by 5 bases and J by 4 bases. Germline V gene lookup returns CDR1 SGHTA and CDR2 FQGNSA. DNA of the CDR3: TGTGCCAGCAGCCAAAGCGGGGGGGTCGGAGGGTCAGATACGCAGTATTTT. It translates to CASSQSGGVGGSDTQYF.

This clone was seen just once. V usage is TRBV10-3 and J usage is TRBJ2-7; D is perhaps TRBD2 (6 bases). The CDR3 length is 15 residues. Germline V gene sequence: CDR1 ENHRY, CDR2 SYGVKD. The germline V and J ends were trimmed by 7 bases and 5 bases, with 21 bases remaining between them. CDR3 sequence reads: CAIIRSGGIVDEQYF. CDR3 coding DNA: TGTGCCATCATCCGGAGTGGAGGGATCGTAGACGAGCAGTACTTC.

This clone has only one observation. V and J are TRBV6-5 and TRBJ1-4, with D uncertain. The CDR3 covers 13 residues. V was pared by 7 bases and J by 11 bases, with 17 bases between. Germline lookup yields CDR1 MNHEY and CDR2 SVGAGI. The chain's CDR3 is CASTPSDRGKLFF. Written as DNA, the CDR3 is TGTGCCAGCACCCCATCTGATCGAGGGAAACTGTTTTTT.

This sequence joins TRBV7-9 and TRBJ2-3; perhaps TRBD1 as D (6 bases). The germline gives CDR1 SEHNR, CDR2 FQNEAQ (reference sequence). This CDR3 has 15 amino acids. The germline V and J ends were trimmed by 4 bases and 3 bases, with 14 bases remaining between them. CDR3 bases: TGTGCCAGCAGCTCCTGGACAGATTCGACAGATACGCAGTATTTT. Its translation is CASSSWTDSTDTQYF.

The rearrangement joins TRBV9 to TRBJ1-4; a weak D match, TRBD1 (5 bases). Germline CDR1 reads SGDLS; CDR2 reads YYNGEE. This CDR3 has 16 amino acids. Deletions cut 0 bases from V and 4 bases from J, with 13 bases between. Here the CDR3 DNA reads TGTGCCAGCAGCGTAGGCCAGGGAAGATTTAATGAAAAACTGTTTTTT. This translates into CASSVGQGRFNEKLFF.

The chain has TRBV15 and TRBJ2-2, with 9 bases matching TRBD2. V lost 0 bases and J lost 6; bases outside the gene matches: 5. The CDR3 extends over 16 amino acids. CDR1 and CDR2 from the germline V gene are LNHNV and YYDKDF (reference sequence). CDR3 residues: CATSRDGVAGAGELFF. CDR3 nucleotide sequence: TGTGCCACCAGCAGAGATGGAGTAGCGGGAGCCGGGGAGCTGTTTTTT.

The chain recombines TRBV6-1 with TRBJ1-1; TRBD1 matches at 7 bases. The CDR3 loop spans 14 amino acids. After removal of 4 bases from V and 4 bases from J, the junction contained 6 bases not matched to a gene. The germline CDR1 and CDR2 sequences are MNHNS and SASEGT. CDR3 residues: CASSGRQGGTEAFF. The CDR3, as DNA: TGTGCCAGCAGTGGGAGACAGGGAGGCACTGAAGCTTTCTTT.

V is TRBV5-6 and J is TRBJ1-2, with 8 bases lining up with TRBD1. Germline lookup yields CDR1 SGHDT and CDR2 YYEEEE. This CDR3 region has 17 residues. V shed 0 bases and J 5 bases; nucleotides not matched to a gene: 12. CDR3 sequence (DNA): TGTGCCAGCAGCTTGGCCGCGGACAGGGTCTCGACTTATGGCTACACCTTC. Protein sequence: CASSLAADRVSTYGYTF.